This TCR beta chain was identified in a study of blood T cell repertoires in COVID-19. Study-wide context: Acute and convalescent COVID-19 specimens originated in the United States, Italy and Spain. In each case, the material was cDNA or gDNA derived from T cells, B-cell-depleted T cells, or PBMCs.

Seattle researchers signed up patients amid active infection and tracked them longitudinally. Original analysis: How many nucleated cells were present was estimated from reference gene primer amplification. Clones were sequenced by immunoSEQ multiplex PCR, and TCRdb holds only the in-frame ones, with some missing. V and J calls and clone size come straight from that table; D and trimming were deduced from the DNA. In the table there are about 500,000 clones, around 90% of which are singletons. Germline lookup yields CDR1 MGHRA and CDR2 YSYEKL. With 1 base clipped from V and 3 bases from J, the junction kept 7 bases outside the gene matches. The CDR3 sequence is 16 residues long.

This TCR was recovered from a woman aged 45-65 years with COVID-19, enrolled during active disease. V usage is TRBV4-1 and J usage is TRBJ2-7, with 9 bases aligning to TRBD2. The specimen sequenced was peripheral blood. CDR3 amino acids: CASSQGASGGLYEQYF. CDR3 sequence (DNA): TGCGCCAGCAGCCAAGGGGCCAGCGGGGGGCTCTACGAGCAGTACTTC.